This TCR beta chain was recovered during a study of blood T cell repertoires in COVID-19. At the level of the study: Spain, Italy and the United States supplied samples that represented acute and convalescent COVID-19.

Per germline, CDR1 KGHSH and CDR2 LQKENI. With 6 bases removed from V and 7 bases from J, the gap between germline ends came to 18 bases. The CDR3 has 15 residues. Sequencing was performed with immunoSEQ multiplex PCR; in TCRdb, only in-frame clones are kept and a portion is missing. The table includes fewer than 350,000 clones, 85% detected once. Recovery meant two consecutive negative NP/OP PCR tests, professional clearance, or resolved symptoms. The V gene is TRBV18, the J gene TRBJ2-2, with a possible D match to TRBD2 (6 bases). The receptor was isolated from a woman aged 45-60 years who had recovered from COVID-19. The sample consisted of PBMCs or T cells enriched from blood (not recorded which). DNA of the CDR3: TGTGCCAGCTCCCTTTGGACTCTGCGGGGCGGGGAGCTGTTTTTT. Its protein product is CASSLWTLRGGELFF.